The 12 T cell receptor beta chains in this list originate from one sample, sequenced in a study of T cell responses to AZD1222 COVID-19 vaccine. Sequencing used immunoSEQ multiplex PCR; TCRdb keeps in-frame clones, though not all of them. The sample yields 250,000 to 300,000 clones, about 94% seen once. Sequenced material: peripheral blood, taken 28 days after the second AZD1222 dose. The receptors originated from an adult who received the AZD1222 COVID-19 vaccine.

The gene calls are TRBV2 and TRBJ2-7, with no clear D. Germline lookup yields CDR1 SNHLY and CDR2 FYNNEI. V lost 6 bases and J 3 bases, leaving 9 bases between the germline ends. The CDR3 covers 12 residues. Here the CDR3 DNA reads TGTGCCAGCAGGTCGGACCGCTACGAGCAGTACTTC. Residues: CASRSDRYEQYF.

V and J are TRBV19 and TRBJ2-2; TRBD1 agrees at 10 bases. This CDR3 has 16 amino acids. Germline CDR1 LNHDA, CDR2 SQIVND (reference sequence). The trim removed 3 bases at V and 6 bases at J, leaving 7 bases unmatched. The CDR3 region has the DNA TGTGCCAGTAGTATTAGGACGGGACAGGGGCCCGGGGAGCTGTTTTTT. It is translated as CASSIRTGQGPGELFF.

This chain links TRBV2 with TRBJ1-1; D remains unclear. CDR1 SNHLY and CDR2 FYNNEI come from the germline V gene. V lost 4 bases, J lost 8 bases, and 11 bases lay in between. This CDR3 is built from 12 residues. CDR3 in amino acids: CASSAGNLEAFF. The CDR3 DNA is TGTGCCAGCAGTGCGGGGAACTTAGAAGCTTTCTTT.

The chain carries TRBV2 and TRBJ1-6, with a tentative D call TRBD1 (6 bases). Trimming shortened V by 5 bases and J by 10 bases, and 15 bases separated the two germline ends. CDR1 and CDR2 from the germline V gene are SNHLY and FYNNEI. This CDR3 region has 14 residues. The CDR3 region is CASSQQGSDSPLHF. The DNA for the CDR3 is TGTGCCAGCAGTCAACAGGGTTCGGACTCACCCCTCCACTTT.

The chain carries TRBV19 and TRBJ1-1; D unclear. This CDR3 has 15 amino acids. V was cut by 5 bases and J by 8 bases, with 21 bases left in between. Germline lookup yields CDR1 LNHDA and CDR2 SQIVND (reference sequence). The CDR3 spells CASSAHEIFSSEAFF. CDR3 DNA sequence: TGTGCCAGTAGTGCCCACGAGATTTTTTCCTCGGAAGCTTTCTTT.

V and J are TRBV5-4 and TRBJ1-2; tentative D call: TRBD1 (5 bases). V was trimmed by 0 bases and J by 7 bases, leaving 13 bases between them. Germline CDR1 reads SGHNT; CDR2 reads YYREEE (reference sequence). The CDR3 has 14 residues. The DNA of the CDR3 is TGTGCCAGCAGCTTGGACGGGACTAGTAGTGGCTACACCTTC. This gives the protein CASSLDGTSSGYTF.

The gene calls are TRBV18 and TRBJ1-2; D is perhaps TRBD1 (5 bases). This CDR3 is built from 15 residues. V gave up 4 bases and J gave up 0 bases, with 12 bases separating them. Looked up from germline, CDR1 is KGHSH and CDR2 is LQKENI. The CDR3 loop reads CASSQTTEANYGYTF. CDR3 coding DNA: TGTGCCAGCTCACAAACGACAGAAGCTAACTATGGCTACACCTTC.

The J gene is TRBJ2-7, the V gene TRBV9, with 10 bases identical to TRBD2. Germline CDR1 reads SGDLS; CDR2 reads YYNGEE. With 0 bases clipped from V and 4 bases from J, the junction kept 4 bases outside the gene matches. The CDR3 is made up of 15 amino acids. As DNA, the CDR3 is TGTGCCAGCAGCGTAGATGGGACTAGCGAGTACGAGCAGTACTTC. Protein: CASSVDGTSEYEQYF.

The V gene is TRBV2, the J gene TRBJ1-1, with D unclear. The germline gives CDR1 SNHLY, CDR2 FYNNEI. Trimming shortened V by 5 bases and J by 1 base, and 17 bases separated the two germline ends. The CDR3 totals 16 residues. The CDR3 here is CASSNPSAYRNTEAFF. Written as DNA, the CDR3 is TGTGCCAGCAGTAATCCGTCGGCATATCGGAACACTGAAGCTTTCTTT.

CDR3 coding DNA: TGTGCCAGCAGCCCGGGGCGCTGGGTTGGCGGGGAGCTGTTTTTT. Its protein is CASSPGRWVGGELFF. The J gene is TRBJ2-2, the V gene TRBV5-6; perhaps D is TRBD1 or TRBD2 (5 bases each). Looked up from germline, CDR1 is SGHDT and CDR2 is YYEEEE. Trimming cost V 4 bases and J 7 bases, with 17 bases left between them. The CDR3 is 15 residues long. Full variable domain (outside the CDR3, taken from reference TRBV5-6 and TRBJ2-2): DAGVTQSPTHLIKTRGQQVTLRCSPKSGHDTVSWYQQALGQGPQFIFQYYEEEERQRGNFPDRFSGHQFPNYSSELNVNALLLGDSALYLCASSPGRWVGGELFFGEGSRLTVL.

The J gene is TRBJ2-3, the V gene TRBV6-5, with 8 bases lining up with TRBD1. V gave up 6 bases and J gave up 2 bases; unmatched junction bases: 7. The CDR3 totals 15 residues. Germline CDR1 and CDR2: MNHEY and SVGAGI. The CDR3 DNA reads TGTGCCAGCAGCCTCATGGACAGGGCCACAGATACGCAGTATTTT. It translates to CASSLMDRATDTQYF.

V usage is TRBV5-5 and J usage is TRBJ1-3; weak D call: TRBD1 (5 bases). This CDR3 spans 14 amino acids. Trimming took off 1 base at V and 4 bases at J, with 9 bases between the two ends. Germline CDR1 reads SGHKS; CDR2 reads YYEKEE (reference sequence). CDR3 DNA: TGTGCCAGCAGCTTGTGGGGGGTAGGAAACACCATATATTTT. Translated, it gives CASSLWGVGNTIYF. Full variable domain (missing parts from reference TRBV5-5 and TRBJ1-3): DAGVTQSPTHLIKTRGQQVTLRCSPISGHKSVSWYQQVLGQGPQFIFQYYEKEERGRGNFPDRFSARQFPNYSSELNVNALLLGDSALYLCASSLWGVGNTIYFGEGSWLTVV.